Listed below are T cell receptor beta chains from one sample, sequenced in a study of blood T cell repertoires in COVID-19. The assay was immunoSEQ multiplex PCR, and TCRdb's table has in-frame clones only and misses some. The table has around 180,000 clones, around 85% seen once. The material sequenced was peripheral blood. These TCRs come from a woman at least 80 years old with acute or convalescent COVID-19. Each CDR3 is given with its conserved first and last residue. A D gene is named only where the DNA matches it firmly.

V gene: TRBV19; J gene: TRBJ1-1; D gene: TRBD1; CDR3 protein: CASSIGQGRTEAFF; CDR3 DNA: TGTGCCAGTAGTATAGGACAGGGCCGCACTGAAGCTTTCTTT
V gene: TRBV7-6; J gene: TRBJ1-4; D gene: TRBD1; CDR3 protein: CASSLRTGGNEKLFF; CDR3 DNA: TGTGCCAGCAGCCTGAGGACAGGGGGTAATGAAAAACTGTTTTTT
V gene: TRBV27; J gene: TRBJ2-3; D gene: -; CDR3 protein: CASSLWGVTDTQYF; CDR3 DNA: TGTGCCAGCAGTCTGTGGGGGGTTACAGATACGCAGTATTTT
V gene: TRBV6-6; J gene: TRBJ2-7; D gene: -; CDR3 protein: CASSPTPYEQYF; CDR3 DNA: TGTGCCAGCAGCCCTACTCCCTACGAGCAGTACTTC
V gene: TRBV19; J gene: TRBJ2-3; D gene: TRBD1; CDR3 protein: CASSSPRDRGTDTQYF; CDR3 DNA: TGTGCCAGTAGTTCCCCCCGGGACAGGGGCACAGATACGCAGTATTTT
V gene: TRBV11-2; J gene: TRBJ2-3; D gene: TRBD2; CDR3 protein: CASSFSGGHTDTQYF; CDR3 DNA: TGTGCCAGCAGCTTTAGCGGGGGGCACACAGATACGCAGTATTTT
V gene: TRBV10-3; J gene: TRBJ1-1; D gene: -; CDR3 protein: CAIRRQGLNTEAFF; CDR3 DNA: TGTGCCATCAGAAGGCAGGGCCTTAACACTGAAGCTTTCTTT
V gene: TRBV18; J gene: TRBJ2-1; D gene: -; CDR3 protein: CASSPAGNEQFF; CDR3 DNA: TGTGCCAGCTCACCAGCCGGGAATGAGCAGTTCTTC
V gene: TRBV7-9; J gene: TRBJ2-7; D gene: TRBD2; CDR3 protein: CASSPFHGLAGPSYEQYF; CDR3 DNA: TGTGCCAGCAGCCCCTTTCACGGACTAGCGGGACCCTCCTACGAGCAGTACTTC
V gene: TRBV5-6; J gene: TRBJ1-4; D gene: -; CDR3 protein: CASSFGSGTNEKLFF; CDR3 DNA: TGTGCCAGCAGCTTCGGTTCAGGGACTAATGAAAAACTGTTTTTT